The 21 T cell receptor beta chains listed next were all sequenced from one sample in a study of CD8 T cell repertoires and HIV-1 epitope variants. Profiled with immunoSEQ multiplex PCR; TCRdb holds only in-frame clones, not every one. The sample holds over 4,000 clones, around 68% seen once. Antigens for these TCRs are unknown. The source material was cultured CD8+ T cells derived from PBMCs. The receptors shown here come from a male donor with HIV.

With respect to this clone: This is likely an artifact of a read error, given a far larger clone one base away. Distinct nucleotide sequences in the sample also encode this CDR3. As DNA, the CDR3 is TGTGCCAGCAGCCAAGATCCCCCAGACTTGGACTATGGCTACACCTTC. Protein: CASSQDPPDLDYGYTF. V is TRBV5-2 and J is TRBJ1-2. TRBV5-2 is recorded as a pseudogene. This CDR3 has 16 amino acids.

The V call is TRBV5-4, the J call TRBJ2-1; D not resolved. Germline V gene data show CDR1 as SGHNT and CDR2 as YYREEE (reference sequence). The CDR3 length is 11 residues. Trimming removed 4 bases at V and 6 bases at J, with 5 bases between. The CDR3 DNA reads as TGTGCCAGCAGCACCTCCAATGAGCAGTTCTTC. It encodes CASSTSNEQFF.

This clone has more than one count but fewer than ten. This chain links TRBV10-1 with TRBJ1-1; D is unclear. This CDR3 spans 13 amino acids. Germline loops: CDR1 WNHNN, CDR2 SYGVQD (reference sequence). V was pared by 7 bases and J by 4 bases, with 13 bases between. CDR3 nucleotides: TGCGCCAGCAATTCTAAACGGGCCACTGAAGCTTTCTTT. Translation: CASNSKRATEAFF.

This rearrangement joins TRBV30 to TRBJ2-5; 15 bases are a match to TRBD2. Germline loops: CDR1 GTSNPN, CDR2 SVGIG (reference sequence). The V and J ends lost 2 bases and 2 bases, in that order; junction bases with no gene match: 3. The CDR3 covers 16 residues. The CDR3 reads CAWSLGLAGGQETQYF. The CDR3 DNA follows: TGTGCCTGGAGTCTGGGACTAGCGGGGGGTCAAGAGACCCAGTACTTC.

This clone showed up just a few times. The rearrangement joins TRBV5-4 to TRBJ2-2, with 9 bases matching TRBD1. Trimming removed 3 bases from V and 4 bases from J; junction bases left unmatched: 4. CDR3 size: 15 residues. CDR1 and CDR2 (germline): SGHNT, YYREEE (reference sequence). The CDR3: CASSSDRGGTGELFF. The CDR3 coding sequence is TGTGCCAGCAGCTCAGACAGGGGGGGCACCGGGGAGCTGTTTTTT.

The V gene is TRBV6-1, the J gene TRBJ2-7; TRBD1 matches at 8 bases. The V and J ends lost 3 bases and 0 bases, in that order; junction bases with no gene match: 1. Germline V gene lookup returns CDR1 MNHNS and CDR2 SASEGT. The CDR3 runs 14 residues. The CDR3 spells CASSEDRASYEQYF. For the CDR3, the DNA is TGTGCCAGCAGTGAGGACAGGGCCTCCTACGAGCAGTACTTC.

The chain carries TRBV25-1 and TRBJ2-2; 9 bases are shared with TRBD2. The V segment lost 10 bases and the J segment 7 bases; nucleotides outside the gene matches: 7. The germline V gene encodes CDR1 MGHDK and CDR2 SYGVNS. The CDR3 is 13 amino acids. In DNA, the CDR3 is TGTGCCACCACGCGGGGGGGGGACGGGGAGCTGTTTTTT. Amino acids: CATTRGGDGELFF.

Written as DNA, the CDR3 is TGTGCCAGCAGTTCCGGGACAGGGGGCTACACCTTC. It yields the protein CASSSGTGGYTF. The chain employs TRBV7-8 and TRBJ1-2, with TRBD1 matching over 9 bases. V was clipped by 6 bases and J by 8 bases; unmatched bases: 4. Germline V CDR1 and CDR2: SGHVS, FQNEAQ. The CDR3 sequence is 12 residues long.

The rearrangement uses TRBV4-2 and TRBJ2-2; D is unclear. The germline CDR1 and CDR2 sequences are LGHNA and YNFKEQ. The V and J ends lost 2 bases and 1 base respectively, with 8 bases between them. This CDR3 spans 15 amino acids. The CDR3 sequence is CASSQPGLNTGELFF. The CDR3 DNA sequence: TGTGCCAGCAGCCAACCGGGCTTGAACACCGGGGAGCTGTTTTTT.

This clone was seen only a few times. The chain has TRBV30 and TRBJ1-6, with 7 bases aligning to TRBD1. This CDR3 spans 15 amino acids. The trim removed 3 bases at V and 10 bases at J, leaving 12 bases unmatched. The germline gives CDR1 GTSNPN, CDR2 SVGIG (reference sequence). The CDR3 DNA reads as TGTGCCTGGAGATCCGACAGGGTGATAGGATCACCCCTCCACTTT. It translates to CAWRSDRVIGSPLHF.

This chain joins TRBV19 and TRBJ2-3, with 8 bases fitting TRBD1. Trimming cost V 6 bases and J 1 base; bases outside gene matches: 6. Germline V gene lookup returns CDR1 LNHDA and CDR2 SQIVND (reference sequence). CDR3 size: 15 residues. CDR3 DNA sequence: TGTGCCAGTAGCTACGGACAGGGAGGCACAGATACGCAGTATTTT. It yields the protein CASSYGQGGTDTQYF.

This clone has more than one count but fewer than ten. This chain uses TRBV6-5 with TRBJ2-7; 8 bases match TRBD2. The CDR3 consists of 12 residues. Germline V gene sequence: CDR1 MNHEY, CDR2 SVGAGI. V lost 6 bases and J lost 6; bases outside the gene matches: 4. The CDR3 region has the DNA TGTGCCAGCAGCCCGGGGGGGGGCGAGCAGTACTTC. This codes for CASSPGGGEQYF.

This clone occurred a few times. The chain employs TRBV29-1 and TRBJ2-1; D gene uncertain. V was cut by 8 bases and J by 4 bases, with 9 bases left in between. CDR3 length: 11 amino acids. Germline-derived CDR1 and CDR2 are SQVTM and ANQGSEA. CDR3 protein: CSPEVYNEQFF. The CDR3 DNA is TGCAGCCCAGAGGTATACAATGAGCAGTTCTTC.

This chain uses TRBV5-1 with TRBJ2-3; tentatively, D is TRBD1 or TRBD2 (5 bases each). CDR1 SGHRS and CDR2 YFSETQ come from the germline V gene. This CDR3 spans 15 amino acids. V lost 3 bases and J 6 bases, leaving 17 bases between the germline ends. In DNA, the CDR3 is TGCGCCAGCAGCTCCGAGGGGATCCTCCCGGATACGCAGTATTTT. This gives the protein CASSSEGILPDTQYF.

The genes are TRBV11-2 and TRBJ2-1; 7 bases agree with TRBD1. The CDR3 has 15 amino acids. V dropped 4 bases and J dropped 3; count of bases not matched to a gene: 6. CDR1 is SGHAT and CDR2 is FQNNGV in the germline V gene. DNA for the CDR3: TGTGCCAGCAGCTCACAGGGGTTCCTCTACAATGAGCAGTTCTTC. As protein: CASSSQGFLYNEQFF. The whole variable domain, filled in from reference TRBV11-2 and TRBJ2-1, reads EAGVAQSPRYKIIEKRQSVAFWCNPISGHATLYWYQQILGQGPKLLIQFQNNGVVDDSQLPKDRFSAERLKGVDSTLKIQPAKLEDSAVYLCASSSQGFLYNEQFFGPGTRLTVL.

In this sample, this clone turned up once. V and J are TRBV5-1 and TRBJ2-5; 7 bases line up with TRBD1. This CDR3 spans 15 amino acids. V dropped 4 bases and J dropped 2; count of bases not matched to a gene: 8. Germline V CDR1 and CDR2: SGHRS, YFSETQ. The CDR3 spells CASSPVSGQQETQYF. Here the CDR3 DNA reads TGCGCCAGCAGCCCCGTTTCGGGACAGCAAGAGACCCAGTACTTC.

The chain joins TRBV16 to TRBJ1-1; 7 bases align to TRBD1. The junction had 15 bases not matched to a gene; V was cut back by 4 bases and J by 4 bases. This CDR3 has 17 residues. Germline V CDR1 and CDR2: KGHSY, FQNENV. DNA for the CDR3: TGTGCCAGCAGCCCCCCGGTCAGGGGGGAGCGGGGCACTGAAGCTTTCTTT. This encodes CASSPPVRGERGTEAFF.

The J gene is TRBJ2-1, the V gene TRBV6-5, with no clear D. This CDR3 comprises 13 residues. The V gene lost 6 bases and the J gene lost 3 bases, with 9 bases spanning the gap. Germline assignment: CDR1 MNHEY and CDR2 SVGAGI. The CDR3 region has the DNA TGTGCCAGCAGCTATGGCCGCTACAATGAGCAGTTCTTC. Translated, it gives CASSYGRYNEQFF.

The sample holds a few counts of this clone. The rearrangement joins TRBV10-3 to TRBJ1-1; 7 bases map to TRBD1. The CDR3 covers 16 residues. The germline V gene encodes CDR1 ENHRY and CDR2 SYGVKD. J was trimmed by 7 bases and V by 4 bases; bases with no gene match: 15. The CDR3 coding sequence is TGTGCCATCAGTGCCGGAGACGCGGGGACAGCTGATGAAGCTTTCTTT. It translates to CAISAGDAGTADEAFF.

This sequence joins TRBV5-5 and TRBJ2-1; D uncertain. Trimming pared 2 bases from V and 3 bases from J, leaving 6 bases between. CDR3 length: 13 residues. The V gene's germline CDR1 is SGHKS and CDR2 YYEKEE (reference sequence). CDR3 DNA sequence: TGTGCCAGCAGCTTCGGCAGCTACAATGAGCAGTTCTTC. It specifies CASSFGSYNEQFF.

The chain couples TRBV27 to TRBJ1-1, with D hard to call. Germline CDR1 is MNHEY and CDR2 is SMNVEV (reference sequence). Trimming shortened V by 6 bases and J by 1 base, and 9 bases separated the two germline ends. The CDR3 is made up of 13 amino acids. The CDR3 region has the DNA TGTGCCAGCAGGGAAGGGTCGAACACTGAAGCTTTCTTT. It encodes CASREGSNTEAFF.